This TCR beta chain was sequenced during a study of shared clonotypes between healthy human individuals. Study context: Used for every donor were three CD4 naive, three CD4 memory, two CD8 naive and one CD8 memory plate.

Germline CDR1 SGHRS, CDR2 YFSETQ. V was shortened by 4 bases and J by 3 bases, with 15 bases between the two germline ends. The CDR3 is 15 amino acids. As processed by the authors: Owing to the provision of junction-only sequences devoid of quality scores by immunoSEQ, filtering differed. The data were produced by immunoSEQ multiplex PCR, yet TCRdb's version contains in-frame clones alone and is incomplete. V, J and clone size were drawn from that table, and D and trimming were deduced from the DNA. Counted here are 600,000 to 750,000 clones, approximately 75% occurring once; the ten biggest clones make up approximately 1.8%.

V is TRBV5-1 and J is TRBJ2-3; tentatively, D is TRBD2 (6 bases). Sequencing was performed on memory CD4+ T cells sorted from blood. The subset here: CD45RA-negative fraction. This TCR derives from a woman aged 30 to 39 in good health. CDR3 residues: CASSPSAGLTDTQYF. The CDR3 DNA follows: TGCGCCAGCAGCCCTAGCGCGGGTCTGACAGATACGCAGTATTTT.